This T cell receptor (beta chain) was captured by sequencing in a study of T cell repertoires in cytomegalovirus infection. The wider study: It was the public TCR beta signatures that indicated both CMV infection and matching HLA type. General study results and limits: CMV-specific TCR beta clonotypes restricted by HLA-C dominated the ex vivo response.

The V gene end was trimmed by 4 bases and the J gene end by 0 bases; junction bases not matched to a gene: 12. Germline CDR1 reads SGHAT; CDR2 reads FQNNGV. The CDR3 extends over 19 amino acids. This clonotype was seen ten or more times. The antigen remains undetermined. TCRdb re-called the reads with MiXCR, one entry per CDR3 protein. The sample has under 600,000 distinct CDR3 sequences, 16% seen once. Sequenced sample: CD8+ T cells from PBMCs. The chain carries TRBV11-2 and TRBJ2-7, with 13 nucleotides matching TRBD2. The TCR comes from a human donor in good health (CMV status not recorded). Some clones in this sample may be carry-over from other donors' samples. CDR3 DNA sequence: TGTGCCAGCAGCTCGCTGACTAGCGGGGGGTTACCGAGCTCCTACGAGCAGTACTTC. Translation gives CASSSLTSGGLPSSYEQYF.